The T cell receptor beta chain described here comes from a study of T cells in localized non-small cell lung cancer. Study results and caveats: Median detection of top 100 tumor clones in adjacent lung was 55 to 60 clones.

This CDR3 comprises 13 residues. V was clipped by 7 bases and J by 7 bases; unmatched bases: 4. The germline V gene encodes CDR1 MDHEN and CDR2 SYDVKM. Clones were sequenced by immunoSEQ multiplex PCR, and TCRdb holds only the in-frame ones, with some missing. The sample comprises roughly 1,700 clones, 20% of which are singletons, and less than 25% rests with the top ten. This clone occurred a few times. Its antigen is undetermined. Lacking atypia, the adjacent lung had been sampled at least 2 cm away from the tumor margin. The chain carries TRBV28 and TRBJ1-6; TRBD1 aligns across 7 bases. This clonotype originated in a man aged 35-69 years with stage III lung adenocarcinoma. The material was normal lung tissue next to the tumor, obtained before any cancer treatment. The CDR3 DNA reads TGTGCCAGCACCGGGACAGTGAATTCACCCCTCCACTTT. As protein: CASTGTVNSPLHF. Full variable domain (missing parts from reference TRBV28 and TRBJ1-6): DVKVTQSSRYLVKRTGEKVFLECVQDMDHENMFWYRQDPGLGLRLIYFSYDVKMKEKGDIPEGYSVSREKKERFSLILESASTNQTSMYLCASTGTVNSPLHFGNGTRLTVT.